This entry lists 30 T cell receptor beta chains sequenced from one sample in a study of cytomegalovirus exposure and HLA in healthy donors. The PCR ran on 60 Vbeta and 13 Jbeta primers. Profiling relied on immunoSEQ multiplex PCR, and the TCRdb table lists in-frame clones only, not all of them. The table records about 110,000 clones, roughly 78% of them present only once. The specimen was PBMCs. These TCRs come from a woman aged 30 to 39 in good health and CMV-seronegative.

The chain uses TRBV19 and TRBJ1-1; D is perhaps TRBD1 (6 bases). Germline V lookup: CDR1 LNHDA, CDR2 SQIVND (reference sequence). CDR3 size: 14 residues. Trimming removed 2 bases at V and 5 bases at J, with 12 bases between. The CDR3 sequence: CASSILTRGTEAFF. The CDR3 nucleotides are TGTGCCAGTAGTATACTAACAAGGGGGACTGAAGCTTTCTTT.

The chain combines TRBV13 with TRBJ2-7; D is possibly TRBD1 (5 bases). Trimming took off 5 bases at V and 6 bases at J, with 11 bases between the two ends. The CDR3 extends over 12 amino acids. Germline CDR1 is PRHDT and CDR2 is FYEKMQ (reference sequence). Written as DNA, the CDR3 is TGTGCCAGCAGCCAGATTAGGGGCGAGCAGTACTTC. Amino acids: CASSQIRGEQYF.

J is TRBJ2-3 and V is TRBV5-1; 7 nucleotides align to TRBD1. CDR1 SGHRS and CDR2 YFSETQ come from the germline V gene. V lost 4 bases to trimming and J lost 5 bases; unmatched junction nucleotides: 7. The CDR3 has 14 amino acids. The CDR3 coding sequence is TGCGCCAGCAGCGGGGGACAGATAGGAGATACGCAGTATTTT. Translating gives CASSGGQIGDTQYF.

The rearrangement uses TRBV7-2 and TRBJ1-2; 7 nucleotides match TRBD1. V lost 5 bases to trimming and J lost 2 bases; unmatched junction nucleotides: 2. Germline lookup yields CDR1 SGHTA and CDR2 FQGNSA. This CDR3 region has 13 residues. CDR3 bases: TGTGCCAGCAGCCGGACAGGAAACTATGGCTACACCTTC. Translated, it gives CASSRTGNYGYTF. The complete variable domain, with remaining parts taken from reference TRBV7-2 and TRBJ1-2, reads GAGVSQSPSNKVTEKGKDVELRCDPISGHTALYWYRQSLGQGLEFLIYFQGNSAPDKSGLPSDRFSAERTGGSVSTLTIQRTQQEDSAVYLCASSRTGNYGYTFGSGTRLTVV.

This clone showed up just a few times. The chain's CDR3 is CASSSNTGELFF. DNA of the CDR3: TGTGCCAGCAGCTCAAACACCGGGGAGCTGTTTTTT. The chain combines TRBV7-8 with TRBJ2-2; D is uncertain. The CDR3 loop spans 12 amino acids. Germline lookup yields CDR1 SGHVS and CDR2 FQNEAQ. Deletions cut 4 bases from V and 2 bases from J, with 2 bases between.

The gene calls are TRBV5-6 and TRBJ2-7, with 10 bases that match TRBD2. Per germline, CDR1 SGHDT and CDR2 YYEEEE. The CDR3 spans 15 residues. V dropped 0 bases and J dropped 1; count of bases not matched to a gene: 1. The CDR3 loop reads CASSLGLAGSYEQYF. Written as DNA, the CDR3 is TGTGCCAGCAGCTTGGGACTAGCGGGTTCCTACGAGCAGTACTTC.

The V call is TRBV5-1, the J call TRBJ2-1; D is unclear. CDR1 is SGHRS and CDR2 is YFSETQ in the germline V gene. The CDR3 runs 12 residues. Trimming took 5 bases from V and 1 from J, leaving 4 bases between them. The CDR3 spells CASRTSYNEQFF. The CDR3 DNA reads TGCGCCAGCAGAACTTCCTACAATGAGCAGTTCTTC.

This clone is a singleton in its sample. The chain employs TRBV20-1 and TRBJ2-1, with 8 nucleotides matching TRBD2. CDR3 length: 11 amino acids. Germline trimming cut 3 bases from V and 15 bases from J; bases unmatched to any gene: 7. Per the germline V gene, CDR1 is DFQATT and CDR2 is SNEGSKA (reference sequence). The CDR3 DNA reads TGCAGTGCTAGTTCGGGACTAGAACTGTTCTTC. It specifies CSASSGLELFF.

A single count supports this clone. This chain joins TRBV4-1 and TRBJ1-1; D remains unclear. The CDR3 has 15 residues. The germline V gene has CDR1 MGHRA and CDR2 YSYEKL. The ends were cut back, 1 base at V and 2 bases at J, with 11 bases in the middle. The CDR3 sequence: CASSQVLGGNTEAFF. The CDR3 nucleotides read TGCGCCAGCAGCCAAGTCTTAGGAGGTAACACTGAAGCTTTCTTT.

The V gene is TRBV10-3, the J gene TRBJ1-2, with a tentative D call TRBD1 (5 bases). The CDR3 totals 14 residues. Trimming pared 3 bases from V and 5 bases from J, leaving 13 bases between. Germline V gene sequence: CDR1 ENHRY, CDR2 SYGVKD. CDR3 sequence (DNA): TGTGCCATCAGTGACCAGGGCATAGGGTATGGCTACACCTTC. It is translated as CAISDQGIGYGYTF.

The chain combines TRBV4-2 with TRBJ1-2, with 7 bases fitting TRBD1. The germline gives CDR1 LGHNA, CDR2 YNFKEQ. J was trimmed by 5 bases and V by 2 bases; bases with no gene match: 8. The CDR3 runs 15 residues. The CDR3 spells CASSQFQGVAYGYTF. The CDR3 DNA sequence: TGTGCCAGCAGCCAATTTCAGGGGGTGGCATATGGCTACACCTTC.

This chain connects TRBV7-9 to TRBJ2-7, with TRBD2 matching 10 bases. The V gene end was trimmed by 5 bases and the J gene end by 6 bases; junction bases not matched to a gene: 10. Germline loops: CDR1 SEHNR, CDR2 FQNEAQ (reference sequence). This CDR3 has 15 amino acids. The CDR3 bases are TGTGCCAGCAGCGCAAGCGGGAGGGCCACGGGCGAGCAGTACTTC. It translates to CASSASGRATGEQYF.

V usage is TRBV10-3 and J usage is TRBJ1-3; 7 bases are shared with TRBD1. V gave up 4 bases and J gave up 0 bases; unmatched junction bases: 6. From germline, CDR1 is ENHRY and CDR2 SYGVKD. The CDR3 covers 16 residues. The CDR3 DNA reads as TGTGCCATCAGTGCCAGGGGGGAACACTCTGGAAACACCATATATTTT. Its protein is CAISARGEHSGNTIYF.

This clone was observed once. The chain combines TRBV29-1 with TRBJ2-3; D is possibly TRBD2 (5 bases). The germline CDR1 and CDR2 sequences are SQVTM and ANQGSEA. With 3 bases removed from V and 4 bases from J, the gap between germline ends came to 8 bases. This CDR3 is 12 amino acids long. CDR3 nucleotide sequence: TGCAGCGTTGATCGGGATTCAGATACGCAGTATTTT. Its protein product is CSVDRDSDTQYF.

The chain carries TRBV15 and TRBJ2-1, with 7 bases matching TRBD2. The CDR3 is 16 residues long. Germline V gene lookup returns CDR1 LNHNV and CDR2 YYDKDF (reference sequence). V lost 5 bases and J lost 0; bases outside the gene matches: 7. Here the CDR3 reads CATSPLRGDSYNEQFF. In nucleotides, the CDR3 is TGTGCCACCAGCCCACTCCGGGGGGACTCCTACAATGAGCAGTTCTTC.

The chain joins TRBV6-1 to TRBJ2-3; 9 positions match TRBD2. CDR1 and CDR2 from the germline V gene are MNHNS and SASEGT. The junction had 8 bases not matched to a gene; V was cut back by 6 bases and J by 4 bases. The CDR3 runs to 15 residues. Written as DNA, the CDR3 is TGTGCCAGCAGGCCGATTAGCGGGAGATCAGATACGCAGTATTTT. It encodes CASRPISGRSDTQYF.

The chain carries TRBV7-2 and TRBJ2-1, with 15 nucleotides matching TRBD2. After removal of 4 bases from V and 8 bases from J, the junction contained 12 bases not matched to a gene. The CDR3 has 18 amino acids. The germline CDR1 and CDR2 sequences are SGHTA and FQGNSA. CDR3 sequence reads: CASSYGTSGRPNPDEQFF. The CDR3 region has the DNA TGTGCCAGCAGCTACGGGACTAGCGGGAGGCCCAACCCGGATGAGCAGTTCTTC. The entire variable domain, with the rest obtained from reference TRBV7-2 and TRBJ2-1, is as follows: GAGVSQSPSNKVTEKGKDVELRCDPISGHTALYWYRQSLGQGLEFLIYFQGNSAPDKSGLPSDRFSAERTGGSVSTLTIQRTQQEDSAVYLCASSYGTSGRPNPDEQFFGPGTRLTVL.

V usage is TRBV29-1 and J usage is TRBJ1-2, with unresolved D. With 4 bases removed from V and 4 bases from J, the gap between germline ends came to 13 bases. The CDR3 loop spans 13 amino acids. Per germline, CDR1 SQVTM and CDR2 ANQGSEA. CDR3 nucleotides: TGCAGCGTTGTTTGGGAGCATAGCTATGGCTACACCTTC. It encodes CSVVWEHSYGYTF.

The rearrangement joins TRBV28 to TRBJ1-1; the D gene is possibly TRBD1 (6 bases). The CDR3 loop spans 18 amino acids. Germline CDR1 is MDHEN and CDR2 is SYDVKM. V was pared by 6 bases and J by 5 bases, with 28 bases between. CDR3 DNA: TGTGCCAGCAGGACCACGATACCGCCACAGGGAGAGGAGACTGAAGCTTTCTTT. Translated: CASRTTIPPQGEETEAFF. Full variable domain (missing parts from reference TRBV28 and TRBJ1-1): DVKVTQSSRYLVKRTGEKVFLECVQDMDHENMFWYRQDPGLGLRLIYFSYDVKMKEKGDIPEGYSVSREKKERFSLILESASTNQTSMYLCASRTTIPPQGEETEAFFGQGTRLTVV.

The V and J genes are TRBV6-6 and TRBJ2-1; 9 nucleotides agree with TRBD2. V lost 0 bases, J lost 5 bases, and 5 bases stayed unmatched. Germline-derived CDR1 and CDR2 are MNHNY and SVGAGI (reference sequence). This CDR3 is 16 amino acids long. CDR3 bases: TGTGCCAGCAGTTACTCAAGCGGGGGGATCAACAATGAGCAGTTCTTC. This encodes CASSYSSGGINNEQFF.

The sample holds a few counts of this clone. V and J are TRBV27 and TRBJ1-1; no firm D call. Trimming removed 3 bases from V and 5 bases from J, with 10 bases in between. Germline CDR1 reads MNHEY; CDR2 reads SMNVEV (reference sequence). The CDR3 consists of 13 residues. In nucleotides, the CDR3 is TGTGCCAGCAGTTTGCGGGAGGATACTGAAGCTTTCTTT. It translates to CASSLREDTEAFF.

CDR3 sequence (DNA): TGTGCCAGCAGTTTCGCAGGGGGGACCGGGGAGCTGTTTTTT. Translation gives CASSFAGGTGELFF. V gene TRBV28 combines with J gene TRBJ2-2, with a tentative D call TRBD1 (7 bases). CDR1 and CDR2 (germline): MDHEN, SYDVKM. The germline V and J ends were trimmed by 3 bases and 5 bases, with 10 bases remaining between them. The CDR3 totals 14 residues.

This clone was recorded once. The chain combines TRBV7-9 with TRBJ1-2; no clear D gene. This CDR3 is 14 amino acids long. V was cut by 2 bases and J by 1 base, with 8 bases left in between. CDR1 SEHNR and CDR2 FQNEAQ come from the germline V gene (reference sequence). The CDR3 DNA sequence: TGTGCCAGCAGCTTATCCCAGATTAACTATGGCTACACCTTC. This encodes CASSLSQINYGYTF.

The J gene is TRBJ2-6, the V gene TRBV5-4; D gene ambiguous. The CDR3 consists of 16 residues. CDR1 SGHNT and CDR2 YYREEE come from the germline V gene (reference sequence). The V end was cut by 6 bases, the J end by 0 bases, with 13 bases between. In DNA form, the CDR3 reads TGTGCCAGCACCCCATGGCCCAGCTCTGGGGCCAACGTCCTGACTTTC. It specifies CASTPWPSSGANVLTF.

The genes are TRBV29-1 and TRBJ1-1; D remains ambiguous. CDR1 is SQVTM, CDR2 ANQGSEA, per germline. Trimming pared 4 bases from V and 8 bases from J, leaving 11 bases between. The CDR3 has 11 amino acids. The CDR3 loop is CSVAVTREAFF. DNA for the CDR3: TGCAGCGTTGCCGTTACCAGAGAAGCTTTCTTT.

The rearrangement links TRBV4-1 to TRBJ2-7, with TRBD2 matching 11 bases. This CDR3 region has 15 residues. CDR1 and CDR2 (germline): MGHRA, YSYEKL. Trimming removed 3 bases from V and 2 bases from J; junction bases left unmatched: 3. The DNA for the CDR3 is TGCGCCAGCAGCCAGCTAGCGGGAGGTACCTACGAGCAGTACTTC. Translating gives CASSQLAGGTYEQYF.

The genes are TRBV5-1 and TRBJ2-2, with 8 bases lining up with TRBD2. CDR1 is SGHRS, CDR2 YFSETQ, per germline. The trim removed 3 bases at V and 6 bases at J, leaving 7 bases unmatched. The CDR3 runs to 15 residues. The CDR3 region has the DNA TGCGCCAGCAGCTGGAACGGGGGGGCCCCCGGGGAGCTGTTTTTT. Translation gives CASSWNGGAPGELFF.

The table lists this clone with a few counts. CDR3 coding DNA: TGTGCCAGCAGGAAGGACAGGGCTGAAGCTTTCTTT. The encoded protein is CASRKDRAEAFF. The chain links TRBV28 to TRBJ1-1; TRBD1 matches 8 bases. Germline CDR1 is MDHEN and CDR2 is SYDVKM. Losses at the gene ends were 6 bases for V and 6 bases for J; bases not matched to a gene: 3. The CDR3 totals 12 residues.

The chain has TRBV11-2 and TRBJ1-2; D ambiguous. Trimming shortened V by 5 bases and J by 3 bases, and 19 bases separated the two germline ends. CDR1 and CDR2 (germline): SGHAT, FQNNGV. The CDR3 extends over 16 amino acids. DNA for the CDR3: TGTGCCAGCAGCCAACCTCCCGGCAGCCGGGACTATGGCTACACCTTC. Translated: CASSQPPGSRDYGYTF.

The chain combines TRBV9 with TRBJ2-7, with 8 positions matching TRBD2. J was trimmed by 0 bases and V by 3 bases; bases with no gene match: 5. The CDR3 sequence is 15 residues long. Germline V gives CDR1 SGDLS, CDR2 YYNGEE. Here the CDR3 reads CASSATSATSYEQYF. CDR3 nucleotide sequence: TGTGCCAGCAGCGCGACTAGCGCGACCTCCTACGAGCAGTACTTC.